The 4 T cell receptor beta chains listed next were all sequenced from one sample in a study of T-cell reconstitution after alpha-beta-depleted transplantation in children. A library of TCRbeta sequences, prepared with unique molecular identifiers, was generated. MiXCR was run by TCRdb on the PCR reads, yielding one entry per CDR3 protein. The data contain more than 500,000 distinct CDR3 sequences, roughly 10% of them singletons. This specimen was PBMCs, mostly from graft donor cells, taken 180 days after TCRalphabeta/CD19-depleted stem cell transplant. The source is a female patient between 2 and 15 years old who had a stem cell transplant for aplastic anemia, so the T cells may come from the graft donor.

The V call is TRBV4-3, the J call TRBJ2-5, with unresolved D. CDR3 length: 14 residues. V lost 1 base, J lost 7 bases, and 13 bases lay in between. Per germline, CDR1 LGHNA and CDR2 YSLEER. The DNA of the CDR3 is TGCGCCAGCAGCCAAGGCTGGTCGTGGGGGACCCAGTACTTC. Translated: CASSQGWSWGTQYF.

This clonotype turned up a few times. The rearrangement joins TRBV12-3 or TRBV12-4 to TRBJ2-6; the D gene is possibly TRBD2 (6 bases). Trimming removed 3 bases at V and 1 base at J, with 13 bases between. This CDR3 spans 17 amino acids. The CDR3 loop is CASSLVGLRSGANVLTF. In nucleotides, the CDR3 is TGTGCCAGCAGTTTGGTGGGACTCAGGTCTGGGGCCAACGTCCTGACTTTC.

The rearrangement joins TRBV19 to TRBJ1-4; the match to TRBD1 covers 7 bases. V gave up 5 bases and J gave up 8 bases; unmatched junction bases: 11. The CDR3 sequence is 15 residues long. Germline V CDR1 and CDR2: LNHDA, SQIVND (reference sequence). The CDR3 coding sequence is TGTGCCAGTAGTGTCGTCCGGGACAGAGGAGAAAAACTGTTTTTT. Translation gives CASSVVRDRGEKLFF.

This clonotype was seen a few times. CDR3 region: CAISEIGNTEAFF. The CDR3 nucleotides read TGTGCCATCAGTGAGATAGGGAACACTGAAGCTTTCTTT. The genes are TRBV10-3 and TRBJ1-1; D ambiguous. The V end was cut by 2 bases, the J end by 1 base, with 5 bases between. Germline V gene lookup returns CDR1 ENHRY and CDR2 SYGVKD. The CDR3 extends over 13 amino acids.